A single TCR beta chain is shown here with its context. The data are from a study of blood T cell repertoires in COVID-19. Study background: Samples came from the United States, Italy and Spain, spanning acute and convalescent COVID-19. The analysed material was cDNA or gDNA that came from T cells, B-cell-depleted T cells, or PBMCs.

Per the study methods: For nucleated cells, counts were estimated from reference gene primer amplification. The method was immunoSEQ multiplex PCR; TCRdb's version includes in-frame clones alone and lacks a portion of them. V, J and clone size are those of that table, while D and trimming were read from the DNA. This table holds approximately 170,000 clones, approximately 87% found once. The CDR3 has 15 residues. Trimming cost V 2 bases and J 5 bases; bases outside gene matches: 6. Germline-derived CDR1 and CDR2 are SGHRS and YFSETQ. The chain joins TRBV5-1 to TRBJ1-4, with 7 bases fitting TRBD1. The sequenced sample was PBMCs or T cells enriched from blood (not recorded which). The TCR sequence derives from a woman in her fifties or sixties who had recovered from COVID-19. DNA for the CDR3: TGCGCCAGCAGCTTAACCGGGACAGCGAATGAAAAACTGTTTTTT. Its protein is CASSLTGTANEKLFF.